The rows below give T cell receptor beta chains drawn from one sample of a study of beta chain features in type 1 diabetes. The data were produced by immunoSEQ multiplex PCR, yet TCRdb's version contains in-frame clones alone and is incomplete. The sample lists around 250,000 clones, 68% occurring once. The sequenced sample was naive CD4+ T cells from blood. The origin of the receptors is a man younger than 40 in good health. Each CDR3 is given with its conserved first and last residue. A D gene is named only where the DNA matches it firmly. Some rows have no size entry. The others give once, few or many, or a class for an expanded clone.

>TRBV7-2|TRBD2|.|TRBJ2-1
CASSLVAGVYNEQFF
TGTGCCAGCAGCTTAGTGGCGGGAGTTTACAATGAGCAGTTCTTC
>TRBV5-4|.|few|TRBJ2-7
CASSSRGYEQYF
TGTGCCAGCAGCTCCAGGGGCTACGAGCAGTACTTC
>TRBV7-2|.|.|TRBJ2-1
CASSPNYGQFF
TGTGCCAGCAGTCCAAACTACGGGCAGTTCTTC
>TRBV9|.|.|TRBJ2-3
CASSQGISGDTQYF
TGTGCCAGCAGCCAGGGCATATCCGGCGATACGCAGTATTTT
>TRBV18|TRBD1|.|TRBJ2-7
CASSRPGQPYEQYF
TGTGCCAGCTCACGCCCGGGACAGCCCTACGAGCAGTACTTC
>TRBV30|.|.|TRBJ1-1
CAWSAPGLLNTEAFF
TGTGCCTGGAGTGCTCCGGGACTGTTGAACACTGAAGCTTTCTTT
>TRBV15|.|.|TRBJ1-1
CATSRVTVNTEAFF
TGTGCCACCAGCAGAGTGACGGTTAACACTGAAGCTTTCTTT
>TRBV10-3|.|.|TRBJ1-2
CAIRALQAENGYTF
TGTGCCATAAGAGCCCTCCAGGCGGAAAATGGCTACACCTTC
>TRBV30|.|.|TRBJ2-5
CAWSVGLPETQYF
TGTGCCTGGAGTGTCGGTTTGCCCGAGACCCAGTACTTC
>TRBV5-4|.|.|TRBJ1-1
CASSPKTATNTEAFF
TGTGCCAGCAGCCCTAAGACAGCGACGAACACTGAAGCTTTCTTT